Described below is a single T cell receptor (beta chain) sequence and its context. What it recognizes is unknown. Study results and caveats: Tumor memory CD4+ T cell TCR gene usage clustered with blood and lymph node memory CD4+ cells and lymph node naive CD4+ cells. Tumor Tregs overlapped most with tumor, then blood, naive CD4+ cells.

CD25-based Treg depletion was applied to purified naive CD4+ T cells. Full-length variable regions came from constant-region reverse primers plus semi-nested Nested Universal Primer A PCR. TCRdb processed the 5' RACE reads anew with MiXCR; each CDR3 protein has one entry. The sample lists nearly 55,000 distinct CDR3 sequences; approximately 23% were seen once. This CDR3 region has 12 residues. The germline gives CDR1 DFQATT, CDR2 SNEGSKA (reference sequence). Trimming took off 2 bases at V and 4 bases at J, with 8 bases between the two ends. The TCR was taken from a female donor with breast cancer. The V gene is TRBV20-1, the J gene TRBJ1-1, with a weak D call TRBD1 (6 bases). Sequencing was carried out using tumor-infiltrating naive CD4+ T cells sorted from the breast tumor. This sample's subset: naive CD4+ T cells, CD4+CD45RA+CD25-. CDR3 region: CSARNRVTEAFF. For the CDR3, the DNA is TGCAGTGCTAGAAACAGGGTCACTGAAGCTTTCTTT.